The TCR beta chain under discussion was sequenced for a study of CD8+CD57+ T cells in acquired aplastic anemia. V shed 3 bases and J 0 bases; nucleotides not matched to a gene: 1. Germline CDR1 reads SGHVS; CDR2 reads FQNEAQ. This CDR3 has 15 residues. TCR beta VDJ combinations and CDR3 sequences were profiled from genomic DNA. Via MiXCR, TCRdb re-called the reads, giving one row per CDR3 protein. Of more than 100,000 distinct CDR3 sequences listed, around 50% were seen once; the top ten hold around 2.5%. This TCR came from a human donor in good health, serving as a control. V usage is TRBV7-8 and J usage is TRBJ2-1; TRBD2 aligns across 8 bases. Source material: sorted CD4+, CD8+, or CD8+CD57+ T cells (not recorded which) from PBMCs. CDR3 loop: CASSFTSGSYNEQFF. The CDR3 nucleotides are TGTGCCAGCAGCTTTACTAGCGGCTCCTACAATGAGCAGTTCTTC.